This T cell receptor beta chain comes out of a study of beta chain features in type 1 diabetes. Study at large: Patients did not differ from healthy donors in age, gender or cell yield. Study-wide results and caveats: For patients, the naive, central memory and Treg TCRB repertoires appeared more alike than for healthy donors.

Germline values: CDR1 KGHSH, CDR2 LQKENI. The CDR3 runs 12 residues. Trimming left V 3 bases short and J 5 bases short, with 7 bases between. Expressed TCRB transcripts were sequenced after all isolated RNA was converted to cDNA. The data were produced by immunoSEQ multiplex PCR, yet TCRdb's version contains in-frame clones alone and is incomplete. The data contain 900,000 or so clones, about a sixth of them seen just once; the ten biggest clones take up 0.02% to 0.03%. This clone has only a few counts. The antigen remains undetermined. Other DNA variants within this sample encode the same CDR3. The sample comprised naive CD4+ T cells from blood. The chain links TRBV18 to TRBJ1-1; D gene unclear. The clonotype comes from a young woman in good health. The CDR3 sequence is CASSPRETEAFF. The CDR3 coding sequence is TGTGCCAGCTCACCGCGGGAGACTGAAGCTTTCTTT.